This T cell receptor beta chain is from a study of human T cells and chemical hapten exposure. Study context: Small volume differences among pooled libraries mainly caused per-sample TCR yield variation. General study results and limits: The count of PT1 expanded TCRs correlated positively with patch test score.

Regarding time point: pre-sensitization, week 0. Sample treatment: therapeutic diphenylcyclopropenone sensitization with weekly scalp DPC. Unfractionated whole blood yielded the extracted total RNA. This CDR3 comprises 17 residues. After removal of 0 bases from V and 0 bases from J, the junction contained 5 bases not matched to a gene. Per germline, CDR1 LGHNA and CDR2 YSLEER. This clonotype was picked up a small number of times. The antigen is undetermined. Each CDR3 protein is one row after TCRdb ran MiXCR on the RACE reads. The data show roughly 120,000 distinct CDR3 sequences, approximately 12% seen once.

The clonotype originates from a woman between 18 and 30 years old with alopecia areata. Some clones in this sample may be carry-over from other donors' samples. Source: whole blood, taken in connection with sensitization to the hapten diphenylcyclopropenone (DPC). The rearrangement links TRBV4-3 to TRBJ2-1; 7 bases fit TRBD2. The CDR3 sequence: CASSQERSGVSYNEQFF. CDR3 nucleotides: TGCGCCAGCAGCCAAGAGAGGAGCGGGGTCTCCTACAATGAGCAGTTCTTC.